This T cell receptor beta chain is drawn from a study of cytomegalovirus exposure and HLA in healthy donors listed by TCRdb under 2017. Turning to the overall study: The 500 to 800 repertoires of the first cohort and the 95 to 150 validation repertoires were produced on the same platform, according to a later analysis. The aim of the study was to test whether cataloging public T cell receptors could identify signatures of past pathogen exposure. Besides the first cohort of roughly 660 subjects, a separate validation cohort made up of 120 or so different subjects was used. To predict cytomegalovirus infection status, the study combined high-throughput TCR immunosequencing, statistical association of individual TCRs with disease status, and machine learning. The research as a whole found: Across donors, most TCR sequences were observed very rarely, whereas some public TCRs were present in many individuals. All 120 or so repertoires were used to score co-occurrence in the validation cohort in a later analysis, because that analysis had no HLA typing for the cohort. The study gave a list of 150 to 200 TCR beta chains associated with cytomegalovirus. The authors suggested that the approach could potentially be generalized to other disease states and immunological phenotypes. In vitro tests confirmed that three of the cytomegalovirus-associated TCR beta chains recognize cytomegalovirus antigens. In both the original and validation cohorts, the classifier was reported to diagnose cytomegalovirus status with high specificity and sensitivity. Of the cluster scores, 94% were above 0 in a later analysis, which found that TCRs clustered in the first cohort also tended to co-occur in the 120 validation repertoires.

Between the V and J ends, shortened by 6 bases and 3 bases respectively, the junction contains 14 bases. The CDR3 holds 14 amino acids from the cysteine to the phenylalanine. The sequence is cut down to CDR3 DNA, 42 bases in frame from base 1. Taken from the germline V gene (reference sequence), the CDR1 and CDR2 loops are MNHEY and SMNVEV. This clone was seen just once. Its antigen remains undetermined. Within one base of it there is no much larger clone, and no base qualities were kept. The donors belonged to the validation cohort of over a hundred subjects, which was separate from the roughly 670-subject first cohort. Receptor amplification or capture employed the immunoSEQ multiplex PCR assay. In the source study's methods: A statistical classification framework was developed to diagnose cytomegalovirus status using the catalog of TCR beta chain sequences. TCRdb re-hosts the immuneACCESS table, in-frame sequences only. Its copies lack some clones; in the studies checked, an unresolved V gene accounts for under half of them, and the cause for the rest is not known. That table gives V, J and clone size, and the DNA gave D and trimming. This sample gives approximately 160,000 clones in total; approximately 86% of them show up just once. The biggest ten clones account for around 2.1% of the sample.

The sample consisted of PBMCs. This sequence was found in a woman under 30 in good health and CMV-seronegative. The chain is encoded by TRBV27 joined to TRBJ1-1; the D region possibly corresponds to TRBD1 (6 bases align). The CDR3 corresponds to CASSPQGFDTEAFF. The sequenced DNA is TGTGCCAGCAGCCCTCAGGGGTTCGACACTGAAGCTTTCTTT.